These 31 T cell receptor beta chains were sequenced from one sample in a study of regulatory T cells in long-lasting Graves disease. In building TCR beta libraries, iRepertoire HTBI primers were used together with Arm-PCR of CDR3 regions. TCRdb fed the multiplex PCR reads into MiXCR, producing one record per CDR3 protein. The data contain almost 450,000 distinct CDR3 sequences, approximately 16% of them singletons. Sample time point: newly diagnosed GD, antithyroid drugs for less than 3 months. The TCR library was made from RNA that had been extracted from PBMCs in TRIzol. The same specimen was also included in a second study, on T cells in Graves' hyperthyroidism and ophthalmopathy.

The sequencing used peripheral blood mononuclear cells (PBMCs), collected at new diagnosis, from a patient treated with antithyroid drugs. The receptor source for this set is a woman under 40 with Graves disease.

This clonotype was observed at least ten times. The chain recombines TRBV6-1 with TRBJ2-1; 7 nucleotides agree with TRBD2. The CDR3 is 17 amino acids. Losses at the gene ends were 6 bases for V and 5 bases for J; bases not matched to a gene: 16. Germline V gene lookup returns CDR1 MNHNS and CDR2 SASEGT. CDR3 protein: CASRPVAKREQNNEQFF. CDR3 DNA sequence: TGTGCCAGCAGACCCGTCGCGAAGCGGGAACAAAACAATGAGCAGTTCTTC.

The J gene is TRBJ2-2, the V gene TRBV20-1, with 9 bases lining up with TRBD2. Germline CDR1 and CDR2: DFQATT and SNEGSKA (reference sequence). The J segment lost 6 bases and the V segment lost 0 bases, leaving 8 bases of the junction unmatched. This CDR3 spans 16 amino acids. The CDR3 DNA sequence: TGCAGTGCTAGAGACGTCGCGGGAGGGTCTGCCGGGGAGCTGTTTTTT. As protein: CSARDVAGGSAGELFF.

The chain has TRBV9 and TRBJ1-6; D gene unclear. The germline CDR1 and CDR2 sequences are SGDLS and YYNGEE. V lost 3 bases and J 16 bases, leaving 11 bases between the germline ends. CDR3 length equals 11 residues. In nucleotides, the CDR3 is TGTGCCAGCAGCGATCACCAAGGGCTCCACTTT. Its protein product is CASSDHQGLHF.

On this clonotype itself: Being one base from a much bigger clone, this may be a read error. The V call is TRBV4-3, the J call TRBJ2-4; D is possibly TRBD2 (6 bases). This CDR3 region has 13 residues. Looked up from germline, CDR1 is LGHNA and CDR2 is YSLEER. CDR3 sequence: CASSQGDSNMQYF. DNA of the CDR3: TGCGCCAGCAGCCAAGGGGACTCAAACATGCAGTACTTC.

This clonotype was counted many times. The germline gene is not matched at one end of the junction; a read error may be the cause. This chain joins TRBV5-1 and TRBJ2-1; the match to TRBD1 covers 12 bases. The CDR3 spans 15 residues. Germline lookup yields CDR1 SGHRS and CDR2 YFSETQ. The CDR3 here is CASSPGQGANNEQFF. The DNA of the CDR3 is TGTGCCAGCAGCCCGGGACAGGGGGCGAACAATGAGCAGTTCTTC.

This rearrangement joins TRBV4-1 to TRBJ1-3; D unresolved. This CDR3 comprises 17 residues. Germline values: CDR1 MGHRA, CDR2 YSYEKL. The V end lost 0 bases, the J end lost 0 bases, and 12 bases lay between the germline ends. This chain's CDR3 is CASSQDPSRASGNTIYF. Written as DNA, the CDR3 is TGCGCCAGCAGCCAAGATCCCAGCCGCGCCTCTGGAAACACCATATATTTT.

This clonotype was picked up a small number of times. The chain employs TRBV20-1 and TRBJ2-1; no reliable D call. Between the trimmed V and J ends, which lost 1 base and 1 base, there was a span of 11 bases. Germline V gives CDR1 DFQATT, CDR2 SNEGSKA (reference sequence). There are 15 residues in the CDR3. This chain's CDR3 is CSARGKIRSYNEQFF. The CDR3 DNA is TGCAGTGCTAGAGGAAAGATCCGGTCCTACAATGAGCAGTTCTTC.

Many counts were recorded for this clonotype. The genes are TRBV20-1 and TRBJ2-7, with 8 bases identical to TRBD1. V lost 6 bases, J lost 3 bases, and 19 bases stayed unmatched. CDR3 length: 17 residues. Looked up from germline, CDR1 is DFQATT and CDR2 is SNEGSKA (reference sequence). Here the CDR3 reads CSARTGMGLGRDYEQYF. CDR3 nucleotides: TGCAGTGCCAGGACAGGGATGGGGTTGGGGCGAGACTACGAGCAGTACTTC.

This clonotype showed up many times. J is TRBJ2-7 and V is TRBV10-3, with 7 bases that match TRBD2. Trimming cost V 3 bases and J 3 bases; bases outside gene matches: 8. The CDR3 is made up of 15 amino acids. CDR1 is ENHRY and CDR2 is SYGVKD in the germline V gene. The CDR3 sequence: CAISDSASGDYEQYF. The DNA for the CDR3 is TGTGCCATCAGTGATAGTGCTAGCGGAGACTACGAGCAGTACTTC.

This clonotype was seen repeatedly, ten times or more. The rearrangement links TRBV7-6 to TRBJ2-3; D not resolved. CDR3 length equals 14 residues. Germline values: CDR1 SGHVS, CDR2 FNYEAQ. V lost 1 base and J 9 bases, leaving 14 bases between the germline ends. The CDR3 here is CASSLEWSLDTQYF. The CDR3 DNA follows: TGTGCCAGCAGCTTAGAGTGGTCCCTCGACACGCAGTATTTT.

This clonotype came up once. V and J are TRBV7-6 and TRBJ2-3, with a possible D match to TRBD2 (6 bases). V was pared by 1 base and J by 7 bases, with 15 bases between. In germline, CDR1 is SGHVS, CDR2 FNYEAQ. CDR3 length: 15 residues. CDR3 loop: CASSLEAGLGNTQYF. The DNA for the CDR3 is TGTGCCAGCAGCTTAGAGGCGGGATTGGGAAATACGCAGTATTTT.

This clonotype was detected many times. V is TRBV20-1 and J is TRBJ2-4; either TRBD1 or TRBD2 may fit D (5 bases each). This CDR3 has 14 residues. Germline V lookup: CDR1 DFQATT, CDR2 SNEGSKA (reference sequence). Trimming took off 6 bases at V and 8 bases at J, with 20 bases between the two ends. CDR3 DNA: TGCAGTGCCAAACCGGGACCTCAACGCCACATTCAGTACTTC. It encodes CSAKPGPQRHIQYF.

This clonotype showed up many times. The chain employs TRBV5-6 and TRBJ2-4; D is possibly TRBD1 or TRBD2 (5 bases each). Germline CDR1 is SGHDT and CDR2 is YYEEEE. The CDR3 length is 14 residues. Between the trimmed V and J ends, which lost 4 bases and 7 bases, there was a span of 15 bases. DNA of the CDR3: TGTGCCAGCAGCCCACGGAACGAGGGGAACATTCAGTACTTC. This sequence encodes CASSPRNEGNIQYF.

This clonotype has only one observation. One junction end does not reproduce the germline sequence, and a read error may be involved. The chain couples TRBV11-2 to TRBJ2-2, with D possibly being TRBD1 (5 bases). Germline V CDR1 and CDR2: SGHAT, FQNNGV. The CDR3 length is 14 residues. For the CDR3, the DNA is TGTGCCAGCAGCTTGGGGCTGAACGCCGGGGAGCTGTTTTTT. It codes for CASSLGLNAGELFF.

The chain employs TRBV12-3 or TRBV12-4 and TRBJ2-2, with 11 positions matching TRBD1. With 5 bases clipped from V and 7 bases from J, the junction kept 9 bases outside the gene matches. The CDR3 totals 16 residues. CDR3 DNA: TGTGCCAGCAGTGAGTCTGGACAGGGGGCGTTCGGGGAGCTGTTTTTT. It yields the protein CASSESGQGAFGELFF.

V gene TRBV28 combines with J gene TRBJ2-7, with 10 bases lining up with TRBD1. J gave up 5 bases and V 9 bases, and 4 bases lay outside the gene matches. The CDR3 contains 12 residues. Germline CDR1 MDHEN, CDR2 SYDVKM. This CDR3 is CASQTGGDEQYF. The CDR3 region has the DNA TGTGCCAGTCAGACAGGGGGCGACGAGCAGTACTTC.

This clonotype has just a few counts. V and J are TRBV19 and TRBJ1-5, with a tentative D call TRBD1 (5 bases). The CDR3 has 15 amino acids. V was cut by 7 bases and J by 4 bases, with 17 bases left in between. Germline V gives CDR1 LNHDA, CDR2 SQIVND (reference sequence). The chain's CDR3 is CASTDRTARNQPQHF. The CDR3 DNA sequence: TGTGCCAGTACCGACAGAACGGCTAGAAATCAGCCCCAGCATTTT.

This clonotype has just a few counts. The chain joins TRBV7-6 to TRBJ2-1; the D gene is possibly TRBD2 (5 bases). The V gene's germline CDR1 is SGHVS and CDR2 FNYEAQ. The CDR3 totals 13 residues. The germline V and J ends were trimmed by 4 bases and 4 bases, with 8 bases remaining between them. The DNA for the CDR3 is TGTGCCAGCAGCTCGGACTTTTACAATGAGCAGTTCTTC. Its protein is CASSSDFYNEQFF.

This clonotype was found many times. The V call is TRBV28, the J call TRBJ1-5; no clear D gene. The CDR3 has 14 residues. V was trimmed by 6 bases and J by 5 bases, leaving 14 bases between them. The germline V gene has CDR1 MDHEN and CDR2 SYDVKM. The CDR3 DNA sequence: TGTGCCAGCAGCCCCGGCCGGGTCGATCAGCCCCAGCATTTT. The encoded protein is CASSPGRVDQPQHF.

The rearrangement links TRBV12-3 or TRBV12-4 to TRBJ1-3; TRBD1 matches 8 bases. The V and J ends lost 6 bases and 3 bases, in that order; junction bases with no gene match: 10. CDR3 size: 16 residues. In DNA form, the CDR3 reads TGTGCCAGCAGCACGTACCTCGACAGGGGTGGAAACACCATATATTTT. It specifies CASSTYLDRGGNTIYF.

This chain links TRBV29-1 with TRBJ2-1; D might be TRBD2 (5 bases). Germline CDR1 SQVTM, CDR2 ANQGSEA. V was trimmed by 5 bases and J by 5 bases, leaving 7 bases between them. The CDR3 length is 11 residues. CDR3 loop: CSVRADNEQFF. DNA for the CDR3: TGCAGCGTTAGAGCGGACAATGAGCAGTTCTTC.

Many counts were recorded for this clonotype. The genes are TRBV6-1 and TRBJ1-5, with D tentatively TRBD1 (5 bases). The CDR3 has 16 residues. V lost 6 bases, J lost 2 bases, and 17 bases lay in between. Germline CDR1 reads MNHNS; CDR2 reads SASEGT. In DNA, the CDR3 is TGTGCCAGCAGCCCCGTCGGAGGGGCAGGCAATCAGCCCCAGCATTTT. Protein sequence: CASSPVGGAGNQPQHF.

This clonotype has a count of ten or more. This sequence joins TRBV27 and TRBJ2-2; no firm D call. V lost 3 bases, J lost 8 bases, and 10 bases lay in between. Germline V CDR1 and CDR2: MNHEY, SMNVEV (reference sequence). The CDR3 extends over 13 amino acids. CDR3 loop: CASSFRGSGELFF. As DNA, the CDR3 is TGTGCCAGCAGTTTTCGCGGAAGTGGGGAGCTGTTTTTT.

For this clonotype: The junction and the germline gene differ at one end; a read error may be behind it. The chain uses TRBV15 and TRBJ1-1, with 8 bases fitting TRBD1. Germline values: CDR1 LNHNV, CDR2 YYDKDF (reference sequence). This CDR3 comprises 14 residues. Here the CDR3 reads CATCRDRGVTEAFF. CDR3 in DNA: TGTGCCACCTGCAGAGACAGGGGAGTAACTGAAGCTTTCTTT.

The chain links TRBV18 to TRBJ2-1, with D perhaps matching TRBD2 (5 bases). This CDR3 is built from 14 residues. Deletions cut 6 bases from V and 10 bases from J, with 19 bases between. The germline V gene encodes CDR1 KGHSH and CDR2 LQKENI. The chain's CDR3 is CASSKRTPTGEQFF. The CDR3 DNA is TGTGCCAGCTCTAAAAGGACTCCCACGGGGGAGCAGTTCTTC.

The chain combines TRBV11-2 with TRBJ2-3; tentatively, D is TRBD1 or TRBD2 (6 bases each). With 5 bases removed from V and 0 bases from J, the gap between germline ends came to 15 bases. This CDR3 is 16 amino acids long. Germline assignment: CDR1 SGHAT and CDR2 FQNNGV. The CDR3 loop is CASSPLRGTSTDTQYF. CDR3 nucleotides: TGTGCCAGCAGCCCATTAAGGGGGACTAGCACAGATACGCAGTATTTT.

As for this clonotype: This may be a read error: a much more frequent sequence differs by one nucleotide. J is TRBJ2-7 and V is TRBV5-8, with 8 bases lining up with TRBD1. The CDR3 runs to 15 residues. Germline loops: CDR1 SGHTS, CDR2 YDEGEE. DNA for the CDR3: TGTGCCAGCAGTCTGTTGGGACAGGTTCGTCACGAGCCGTACTTC. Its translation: CASSLLGQVRHEPYF.

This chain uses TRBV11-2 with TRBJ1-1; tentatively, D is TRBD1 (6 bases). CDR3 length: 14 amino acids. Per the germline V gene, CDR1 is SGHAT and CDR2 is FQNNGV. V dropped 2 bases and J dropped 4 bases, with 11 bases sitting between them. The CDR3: CASSLTGTITEAFF. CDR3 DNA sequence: TGTGCCAGCAGCTTAACAGGGACGATCACTGAAGCTTTCTTT.

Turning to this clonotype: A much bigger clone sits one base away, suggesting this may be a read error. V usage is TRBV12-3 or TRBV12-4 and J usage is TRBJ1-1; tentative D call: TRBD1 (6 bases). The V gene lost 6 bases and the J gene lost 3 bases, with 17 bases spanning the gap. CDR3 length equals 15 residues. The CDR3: CASSPSQGGDTEAFF. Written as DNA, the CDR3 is TGTGCCAGCAGCCCTTCACAGGGAGGAGACACTGAAGCTTTCTTT.

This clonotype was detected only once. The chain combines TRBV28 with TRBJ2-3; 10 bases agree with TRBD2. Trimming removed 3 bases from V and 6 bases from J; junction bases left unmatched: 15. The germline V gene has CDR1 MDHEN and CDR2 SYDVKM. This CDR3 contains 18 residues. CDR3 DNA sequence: TGTGCCAGCAGTTTGATAGCGGGAGGCCGGTGGATAGGGGATACGCAGTATTTT. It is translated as CASSLIAGGRWIGDTQYF.

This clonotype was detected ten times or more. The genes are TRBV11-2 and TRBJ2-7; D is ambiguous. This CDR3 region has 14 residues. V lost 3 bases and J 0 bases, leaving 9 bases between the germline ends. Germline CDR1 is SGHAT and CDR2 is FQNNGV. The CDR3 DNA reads TGTGCCAGCAGCTTTACCCCGACCTCCTACGAGCAGTACTTC. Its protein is CASSFTPTSYEQYF. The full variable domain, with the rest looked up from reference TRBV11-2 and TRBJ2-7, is EAGVAQSPRYKIIEKRQSVAFWCNPISGHATLYWYQQILGQGPKLLIQFQNNGVVDDSQLPKDRFSAERLKGVDSTLKIQPAKLEDSAVYLCASSFTPTSYEQYFGPGTRLTVT.